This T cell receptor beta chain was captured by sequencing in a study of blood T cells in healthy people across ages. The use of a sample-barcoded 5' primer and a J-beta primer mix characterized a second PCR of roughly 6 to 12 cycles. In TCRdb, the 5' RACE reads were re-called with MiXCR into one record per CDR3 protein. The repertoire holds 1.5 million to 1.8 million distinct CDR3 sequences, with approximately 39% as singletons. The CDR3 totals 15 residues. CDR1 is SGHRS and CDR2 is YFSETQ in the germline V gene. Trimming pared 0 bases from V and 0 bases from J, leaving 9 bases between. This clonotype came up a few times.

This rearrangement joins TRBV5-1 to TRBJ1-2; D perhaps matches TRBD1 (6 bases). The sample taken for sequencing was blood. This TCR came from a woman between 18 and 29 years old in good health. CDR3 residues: CASSLGPGANYGYTF. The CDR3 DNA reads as TGCGCCAGCAGCTTGGGTCCAGGGGCTAACTATGGCTACACCTTC.